This T cell receptor beta chain was identified during a study of blood T cell repertoires in COVID-19. Study-level background: The study drew acute and convalescent COVID-19 samples from the United States, Italy and Spain. Nucleic acid was either cDNA or gDNA, and it came from T cells, B-cell-depleted T cells, or PBMCs.

Under the authors' procedure: Amplification with reference gene primers provided the estimates of nucleated cell counts. The table came from immunoSEQ multiplex PCR; TCRdb's copy has only in-frame clones and leaves some out. V, J and clone size are those of that table, while D and trimming were read from the DNA. The table records some 150,000 clones, around 81% of them present only once. This CDR3 spans 19 amino acids. Looked up from germline, CDR1 is SGHRS and CDR2 is YFSETQ. Trimming cost V 0 bases and J 7 bases; bases outside gene matches: 18. The sequence was collected from a human donor in a cohort sampled during active COVID-19. Sequenced input: peripheral blood. The rearrangement uses TRBV5-1 and TRBJ2-7, with 11 bases that match TRBD1. CDR3 nucleotide sequence: TGCGCCAGCAGCTTGGTCTCGACATTCGGGGACAGGGGGTTGGGGGAGCAGTACTTC. This gives the protein CASSLVSTFGDRGLGEQYF.